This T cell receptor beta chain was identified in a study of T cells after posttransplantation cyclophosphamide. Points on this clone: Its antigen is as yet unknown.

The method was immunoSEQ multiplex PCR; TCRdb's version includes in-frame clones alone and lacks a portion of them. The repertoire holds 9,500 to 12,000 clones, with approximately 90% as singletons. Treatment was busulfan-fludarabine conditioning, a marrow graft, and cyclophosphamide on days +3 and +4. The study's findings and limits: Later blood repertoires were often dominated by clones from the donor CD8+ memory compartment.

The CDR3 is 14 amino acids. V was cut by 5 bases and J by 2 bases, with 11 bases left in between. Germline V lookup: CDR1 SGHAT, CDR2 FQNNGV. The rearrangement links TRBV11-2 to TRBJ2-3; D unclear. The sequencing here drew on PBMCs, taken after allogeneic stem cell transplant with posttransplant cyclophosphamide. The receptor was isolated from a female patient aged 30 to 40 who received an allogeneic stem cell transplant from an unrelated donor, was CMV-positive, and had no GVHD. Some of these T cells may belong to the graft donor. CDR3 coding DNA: TGTGCCAGCAGCACCTGGTGGGCCACAGATACGCAGTATTTT. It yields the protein CASSTWWATDTQYF.